What follows are 3 T cell receptor beta chains derived from one specimen sequenced in a study of a mutant IDH1 vaccine in newly diagnosed glioma. Profiled with immunoSEQ multiplex PCR; TCRdb holds only in-frame clones, not every one. The sample lists some 38,000 clones, 75% occurring once. Time point reported: week 47, end of study. Each dose of the vaccine consisted of 300 ug of mutant IDH1 20-mer peptide, with topical imiquimod. Antigens for these TCRs are unknown. The sample here was PBMCs, taken from a glioma patient whose treatment included an IDH1 peptide vaccine. The source of these receptors is a man aged 40-55 years with glioma.

The rearrangement links TRBV5-6 to TRBJ1-5; D is perhaps TRBD1 (5 bases). Germline V gene data show CDR1 as SGHDT and CDR2 as YYEEEE. V shed 6 bases and J shed 1 base, with 11 bases lying between them. This CDR3 is 14 amino acids long. CDR3 DNA sequence: TGTGCCAGCAACAGACAGTTAAGCAATCAGCCCCAGCATTTT. This gives the protein CASNRQLSNQPQHF.

The chain's CDR3 is CASSLRYGENTEAFF. The CDR3 nucleotides are TGTGCCAGCAGCCTCCGTTACGGAGAAAACACTGAAGCTTTCTTT. The genes are TRBV7-2 and TRBJ1-1; D ambiguous. Germline assignment: CDR1 SGHTA and CDR2 FQGNSA. There are 15 residues in the CDR3. V lost 5 bases, J lost 2 bases, and 15 bases lay in between.

This chain links TRBV10-2 with TRBJ2-7; D is perhaps TRBD2 (5 bases). V lost 4 bases and J 4 bases, leaving 5 bases between the germline ends. This CDR3 region has 11 residues. Looked up from germline, CDR1 is WSHSY and CDR2 is SAAADI. This chain's CDR3 is CASSGRYEQYF. Here the CDR3 DNA reads TGCGCCAGCAGTGGGAGGTACGAGCAGTACTTC.